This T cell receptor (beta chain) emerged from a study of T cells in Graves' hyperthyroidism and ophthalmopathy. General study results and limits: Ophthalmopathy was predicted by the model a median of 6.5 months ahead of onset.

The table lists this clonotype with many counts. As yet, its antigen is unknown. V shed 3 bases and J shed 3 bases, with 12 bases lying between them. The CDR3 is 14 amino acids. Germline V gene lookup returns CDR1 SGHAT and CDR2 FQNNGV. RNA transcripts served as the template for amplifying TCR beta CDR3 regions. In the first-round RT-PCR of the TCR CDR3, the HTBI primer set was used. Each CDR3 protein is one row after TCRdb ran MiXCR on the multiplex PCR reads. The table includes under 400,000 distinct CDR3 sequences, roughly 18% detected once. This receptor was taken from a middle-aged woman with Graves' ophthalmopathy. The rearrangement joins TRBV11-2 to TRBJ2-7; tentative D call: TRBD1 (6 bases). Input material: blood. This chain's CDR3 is CASSFEGEYYEQYF. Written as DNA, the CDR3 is TGTGCCAGCAGCTTTGAGGGGGAATACTACGAGCAGTACTTC.